This is a list of T cell receptor beta chains from one sample in a study of T cell responses to AZD1222 COVID-19 vaccine. The repertoire was sequenced with immunoSEQ multiplex PCR; TCRdb's copy has only in-frame clones and lacks some. Among fewer than 120,000 clones listed, about nine tenths were seen once. This specimen consisted of peripheral blood, obtained on day 0 of AZD1222 vaccination. These receptors were collected from an adult in good health. CDR3s leave out the opening cysteine and the closing phenylalanine or tryptophan.

TRBJ1-2	TRBV28	ASMSTGGYT
TRBJ1-2	TRBV28	ASRRLGASYGYT
TRBJ1-2	TRBV12-3/TRBV12-4	ASRRAGNYGYT
TRBJ2-5	TRBV7-9	ASSHSGGGETQY
TRBJ2-2	TRBV5-4	ASSLGQGNTGELF
TRBJ2-3	TRBV28	ASSLRWDTQY
TRBJ1-1	TRBV5-6	ASSPSGSNFNTEAF
TRBJ1-2	TRBV7-9	ASSLESNYGYT
TRBJ2-7	TRBV4-1	ASSGPGTGKHEQY
TRBJ1-3	TRBV30	AWSYMGNTIY
TRBJ1-2	TRBV5-4	ASSLGFWTGGGYGYT
TRBJ2-1	TRBV6-1	ASSEAGLAGASSYNEQF
TRBJ1-5	TRBV27	ASSLGGTQPQH
TRBJ1-5	TRBV30	AWSRQANQPQH
TRBJ1-6	TRBV11-2	ASSGQPYNSPLH
TRBJ1-1	TRBV13	ASSRDMEAF